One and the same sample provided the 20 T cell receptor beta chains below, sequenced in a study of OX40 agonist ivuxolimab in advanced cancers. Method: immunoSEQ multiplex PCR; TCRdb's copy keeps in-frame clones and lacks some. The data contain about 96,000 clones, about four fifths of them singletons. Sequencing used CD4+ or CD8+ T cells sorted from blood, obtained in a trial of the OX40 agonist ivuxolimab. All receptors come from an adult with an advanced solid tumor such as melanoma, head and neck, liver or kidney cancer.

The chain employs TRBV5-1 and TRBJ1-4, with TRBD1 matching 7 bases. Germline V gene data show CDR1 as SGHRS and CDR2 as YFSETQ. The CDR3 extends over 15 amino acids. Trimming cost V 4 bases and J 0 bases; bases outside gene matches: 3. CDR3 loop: CASSRDSATNEKLFF. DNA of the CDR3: TGCGCCAGCAGCCGGGACAGTGCAACTAATGAAAAACTGTTTTTT. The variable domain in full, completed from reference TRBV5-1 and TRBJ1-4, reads KAGVTQTPRYLIKTRGQQVTLSCSPISGHRSVSWYQQTPGQGLQFLFEYFSETQRNKGNFPGRFSGRQFSNSRSEMNVSTLELGDSALYLCASSRDSATNEKLFFGSGTQLSVL.

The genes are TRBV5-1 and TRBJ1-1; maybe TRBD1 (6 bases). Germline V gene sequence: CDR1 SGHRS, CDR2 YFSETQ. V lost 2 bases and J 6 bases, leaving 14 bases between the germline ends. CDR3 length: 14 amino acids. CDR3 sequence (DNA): TGCGCCAGCAGCTTATTAGGGGGATGGGCTGAAGCTTTCTTT. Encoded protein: CASSLLGGWAEAFF.

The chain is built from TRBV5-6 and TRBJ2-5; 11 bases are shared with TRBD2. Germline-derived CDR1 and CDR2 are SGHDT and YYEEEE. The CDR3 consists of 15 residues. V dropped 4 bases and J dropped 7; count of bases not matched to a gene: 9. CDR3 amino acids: CASSAGTSGLGTQYF. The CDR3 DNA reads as TGTGCCAGCAGCGCGGGGACTAGCGGCCTGGGGACCCAGTACTTC.

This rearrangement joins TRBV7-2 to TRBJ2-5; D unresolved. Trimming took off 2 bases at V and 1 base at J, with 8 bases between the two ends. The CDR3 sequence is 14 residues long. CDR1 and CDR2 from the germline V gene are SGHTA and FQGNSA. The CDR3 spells CASSLSRAQETQYF. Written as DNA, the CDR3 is TGTGCCAGCAGCTTAAGTCGGGCCCAAGAGACCCAGTACTTC.

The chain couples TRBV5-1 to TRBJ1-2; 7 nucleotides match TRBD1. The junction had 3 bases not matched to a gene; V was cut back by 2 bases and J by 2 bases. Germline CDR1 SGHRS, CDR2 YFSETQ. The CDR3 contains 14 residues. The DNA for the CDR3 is TGCGCCAGCAGCTTTGGGACAGCAAACTATGGCTACACCTTC. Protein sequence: CASSFGTANYGYTF.

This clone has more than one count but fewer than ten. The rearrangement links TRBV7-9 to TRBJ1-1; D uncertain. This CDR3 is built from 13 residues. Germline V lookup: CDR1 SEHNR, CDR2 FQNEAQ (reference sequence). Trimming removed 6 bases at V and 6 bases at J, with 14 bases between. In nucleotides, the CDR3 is TGTGCCAGCAGATCGGGCGTTCGGCCTGAAGCTTTCTTT. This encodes CASRSGVRPEAFF.

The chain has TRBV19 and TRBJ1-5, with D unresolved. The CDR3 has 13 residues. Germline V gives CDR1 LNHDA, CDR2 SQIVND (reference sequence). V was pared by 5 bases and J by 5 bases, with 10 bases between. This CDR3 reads CASSPRLDQPQHF. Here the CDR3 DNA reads TGTGCCAGTAGTCCCAGGTTAGATCAGCCCCAGCATTTT.

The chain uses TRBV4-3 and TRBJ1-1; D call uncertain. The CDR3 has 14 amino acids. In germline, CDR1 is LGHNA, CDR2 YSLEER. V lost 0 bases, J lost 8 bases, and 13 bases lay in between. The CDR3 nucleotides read TGCGCCAGCAGCCAAGATTCTGGGCCCCGGGAAGCTTTCTTT. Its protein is CASSQDSGPREAFF.

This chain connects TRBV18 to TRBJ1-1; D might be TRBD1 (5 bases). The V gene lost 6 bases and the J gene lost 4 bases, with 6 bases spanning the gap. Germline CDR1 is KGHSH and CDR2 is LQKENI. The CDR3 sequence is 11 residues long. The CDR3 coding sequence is TGTGCCAGCTCTGACAGCACTGAAGCTTTCTTT. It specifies CASSDSTEAFF. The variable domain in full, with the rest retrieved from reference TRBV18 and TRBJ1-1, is NAGVMQNPRHLVRRRGQEARLRCSPMKGHSHVYWYRQLPEEGLKFMVYLQKENIIDESGMPKERFSAEFPKEGPSILRIQQVVRGDSAAYFCASSDSTEAFFGQGTRLTVV.

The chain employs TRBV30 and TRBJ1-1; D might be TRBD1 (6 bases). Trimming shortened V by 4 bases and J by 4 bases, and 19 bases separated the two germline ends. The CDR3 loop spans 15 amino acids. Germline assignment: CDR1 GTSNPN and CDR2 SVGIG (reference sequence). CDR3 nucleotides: TGTGCCTGGAACCCCGGGAGGGGGAGAGGCACTGAAGCTTTCTTT. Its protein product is CAWNPGRGRGTEAFF.

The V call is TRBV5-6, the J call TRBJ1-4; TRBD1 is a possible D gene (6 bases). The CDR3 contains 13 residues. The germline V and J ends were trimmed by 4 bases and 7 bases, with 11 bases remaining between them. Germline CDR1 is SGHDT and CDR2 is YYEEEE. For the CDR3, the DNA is TGTGCCAGCAGCCTGCCGACAGGTGAAAAACTGTTTTTT. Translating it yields CASSLPTGEKLFF.

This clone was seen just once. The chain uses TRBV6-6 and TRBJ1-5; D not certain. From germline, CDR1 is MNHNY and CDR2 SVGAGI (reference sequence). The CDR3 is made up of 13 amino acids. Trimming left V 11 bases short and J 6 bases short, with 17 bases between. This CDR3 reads CAAARGEGQPQHF. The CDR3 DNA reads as TGTGCCGCGGCCCGTGGGGAAGGTCAGCCCCAGCATTTT.

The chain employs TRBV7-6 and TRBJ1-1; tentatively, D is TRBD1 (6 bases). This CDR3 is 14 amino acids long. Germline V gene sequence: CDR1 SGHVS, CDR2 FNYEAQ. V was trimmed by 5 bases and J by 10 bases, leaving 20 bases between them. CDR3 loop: CASSPENTGIVAFF. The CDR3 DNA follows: TGTGCCAGCAGCCCCGAAAACACAGGGATTGTAGCTTTCTTT.

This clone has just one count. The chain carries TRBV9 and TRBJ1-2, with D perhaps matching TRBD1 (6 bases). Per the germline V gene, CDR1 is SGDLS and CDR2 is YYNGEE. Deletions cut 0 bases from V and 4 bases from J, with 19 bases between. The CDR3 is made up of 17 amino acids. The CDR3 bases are TGTGCCAGCAGCGTAGTACAGGGTGGCGGGGGAAGCTATGGCTACACCTTC. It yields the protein CASSVVQGGGGSYGYTF. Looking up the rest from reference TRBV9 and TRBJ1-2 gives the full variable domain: DSGVTQTPKHLITATGQRVTLRCSPRSGDLSVYWYQQSLDQGLQFLIQYYNGEERAKGNILERFSAQQFPDLHSELNLSSLELGDSALYFCASSVVQGGGGSYGYTFGSGTRLTVV.

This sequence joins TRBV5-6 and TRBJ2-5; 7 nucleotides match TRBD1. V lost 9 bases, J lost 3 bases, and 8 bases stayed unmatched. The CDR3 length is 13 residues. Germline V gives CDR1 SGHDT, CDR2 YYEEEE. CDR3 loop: CATKGQTKETQYF. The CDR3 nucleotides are TGTGCCACCAAGGGACAGACCAAAGAGACCCAGTACTTC.

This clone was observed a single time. Here the CDR3 reads CASSPGSGQPQHF. The CDR3 coding sequence is TGTGCCAGCAGTCCAGGGTCTGGCCAGCCCCAGCATTTT. V is TRBV6-5 and J is TRBJ1-5, with TRBD1 as a possible D gene (5 bases). Trimming pared 5 bases from V and 7 bases from J, leaving 12 bases between. The CDR3 length is 13 residues. CDR1 is MNHEY and CDR2 is SVGAGI in the germline V gene.

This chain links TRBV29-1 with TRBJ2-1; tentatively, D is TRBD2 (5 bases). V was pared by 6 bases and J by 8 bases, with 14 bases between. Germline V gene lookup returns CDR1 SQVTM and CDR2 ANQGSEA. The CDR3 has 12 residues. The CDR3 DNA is TGCAGCGTCCTGACTATGCGTGATGAGCAGTTCTTC. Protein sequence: CSVLTMRDEQFF.

The CDR3 nucleotides are TGTGCCAGCAGTTTTTCGTCCCGACAGGGCTTTAACTATGGCTACACCTTC. Protein sequence: CASSFSSRQGFNYGYTF. V usage is TRBV27 and J usage is TRBJ1-2, with 7 positions matching TRBD1. In germline, CDR1 is MNHEY, CDR2 SMNVEV (reference sequence). The J segment lost 1 base and the V segment lost 3 bases, leaving 11 bases of the junction unmatched. CDR3 length: 17 amino acids.

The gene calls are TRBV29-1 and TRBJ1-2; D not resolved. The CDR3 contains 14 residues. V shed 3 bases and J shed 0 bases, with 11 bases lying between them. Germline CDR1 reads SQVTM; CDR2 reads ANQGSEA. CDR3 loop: CSVDPPGPNYGYTF. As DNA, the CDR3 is TGCAGCGTTGACCCCCCCGGGCCTAACTATGGCTACACCTTC.

In DNA form, the CDR3 reads TGTGCCACCAGCAGAGATAGGGGCAGGGTGAGCGACGAGCAGTACTTC. It translates to CATSRDRGRVSDEQYF. The chain uses TRBV15 and TRBJ2-7; D is possibly TRBD1 (5 bases). This CDR3 region has 16 residues. The germline V gene has CDR1 LNHNV and CDR2 YYDKDF (reference sequence). The V end lost 0 bases, the J end lost 5 bases, and 17 bases lay between the germline ends. The full variable domain, in which reference TRBV15 and TRBJ2-7 provide the parts outside the CDR3, is DAMVIQNPRYQVTQFGKPVTLSCSQTLNHNVMYWYQQKSSQAPKLLFHYYDKDFNNEADTPDNFQSRRPNTSFCFLDIRSPGLGDTAMYLCATSRDRGRVSDEQYFGPGTRLTVT.